Listed below are T cell receptor beta chains from one sample, sequenced in a study of cytomegalovirus exposure and HLA in healthy donors. The data were produced by immunoSEQ multiplex PCR, yet TCRdb's version contains in-frame clones alone and is incomplete. The table includes 250,000 or so clones, roughly 91% detected once. The sample taken for sequencing was PBMCs. The receptors come from a girl aged 2 to 10 in good health and CMV-seronegative. Each CDR3 is given with its conserved first and last residue. A D gene is named only where the DNA matches it firmly. A row's size may be missing; if present it is once, few, many or a size class.

TRBJ1-5 | - | - | TRBV11-2 | CASSLSINQPQHF | TGTGCCAGCAGCTTATCCATCAATCAGCCCCAGCATTTT
TRBJ2-7 | - | - | TRBV2 | CASSEQQGAYEQYF | TGTGCCAGCAGTGAACAACAGGGTGCCTACGAGCAGTACTTC
TRBJ1-3 | few | - | TRBV18 | CASSPQGLYFSGNTIYF | TGTGCCAGCTCACCCCAGGGATTATACTTCTCTGGAAACACCATATATTTT
TRBJ2-5 | - | - | TRBV20-1 | CSATVETQYF | TGCAGTGCCACAGTTGAGACCCAGTACTTC
TRBJ1-6 | - | - | TRBV28 | CASTIYRDYNSPLHF | TGTGCCAGCACCATTTACAGGGACTATAATTCACCCCTCCACTTT
TRBJ1-2 | - | - | TRBV25-1 | CASSEWAAYGYTF | TGTGCCAGCAGTGAATGGGCCGCGTATGGCTACACCTTC
TRBJ1-4 | once | - | TRBV2 | CASSDPAGANEKLFF | TGTGCCAGCAGTGATCCGGCGGGGGCTAATGAAAAACTGTTTTTT
TRBJ1-1 | - | TRBD1 | TRBV19 | CASNPTGKINTEAFF | TGTGCCAGTAACCCGACAGGGAAGATCAACACTGAAGCTTTCTTT
TRBJ2-2 | - | TRBD2 | TRBV7-2 | CASKREIGELFF | TGTGCCAGCAAGCGGGAGATAGGGGAGCTGTTTTTT
TRBJ1-1 | - | - | TRBV29-1 | CSVEDRQGNTEAFF | TGCAGCGTTGAAGATCGTCAGGGGAACACTGAAGCTTTCTTT
TRBJ1-6 | - | TRBD1 | TRBV5-4 | CASSLEGGSNSPLHF | TGTGCCAGCAGCTTGGAAGGGGGCTCGAATTCACCCCTCCACTTT
TRBJ1-2 | - | - | TRBV5-5 | CASTPLPTASYGYTF | TGTGCCAGCACCCCCTTACCGACAGCATCCTATGGCTACACCTTC
TRBJ2-5 | - | TRBD2 | TRBV5-6 | CASSATGTSESQYF | TGTGCCAGCAGCGCAACCGGGACTAGTGAGTCCCAGTACTTC
TRBJ2-5 | - | TRBD1 | TRBV11-1 | CASSIGQGGETQYF | TGTGCCAGCAGCATAGGACAGGGCGGTGAGACCCAGTACTTC
TRBJ2-1 | - | - | TRBV6-6 | CASSDDSHSYNEQFF | TGTGCCAGCAGTGACGACAGTCACTCCTACAATGAGCAGTTCTTC
TRBJ1-2 | - | - | TRBV7-9 | CASSLAGVDGYTF | TGTGCCAGCAGCTTAGCAGGGGTAGATGGCTACACCTTC
TRBJ2-1 | - | - | TRBV6-4 | CASSDSSLLDEQFF | TGTGCCAGCAGTGACTCCTCCCTATTAGATGAGCAGTTCTTC
TRBJ2-5 | - | TRBD2 | TRBV7-6 | CASSPTSKKTQYF | TGTGCCAGCAGCCCGACTAGCAAAAAGACCCAGTACTTC
TRBJ2-5 | - | - | TRBV2 | CASSERLVRETQYF | TGTGCCAGCAGTGAAAGACTAGTAAGGGAGACCCAGTACTTC
TRBJ2-7 | - | - | TRBV4-1 | CASSQESRGGLPFSYEQYF | TGCGCCAGCAGCCAAGAGTCCCGTGGAGGACTCCCCTTTTCCTACGAGCAGTACTTC
TRBJ2-3 | once | TRBD2 | TRBV5-4 | CASRYGGISTDTQYF | TGTGCCAGCAGATACGGGGGGATTAGCACAGATACGCAGTATTTT
TRBJ2-7 | - | TRBD2 | TRBV10-3 | CASGTSAAYEQYF | TGTGCCTCCGGGACTAGCGCCGCCTACGAGCAGTACTTC
TRBJ2-2 | once | TRBD2 | TRBV9 | CASSVGPWSGGPTGGELFF | TGTGCCAGCAGCGTAGGGCCCTGGTCGGGGGGTCCAACGGGCGGGGAGCTGTTTTTT
TRBJ2-3 | - | TRBD2 | TRBV5-6 | CASSFPASGSGTDTQYF | TGTGCCAGCAGCTTCCCGGCTAGCGGGAGTGGGACAGATACGCAGTATTTT
TRBJ2-7 | - | TRBD2 | TRBV30 | CAWSKGKGLAGSNEQYF | TGTGCCTGGAGTAAGGGGAAGGGACTAGCGGGTTCTAACGAGCAGTACTTC
TRBJ2-5 | - | TRBD2 | TRBV5-4 | CASSLLLAGGPETQYF | TGTGCCAGCAGCTTACTTCTAGCGGGAGGGCCAGAGACCCAGTACTTC
TRBJ1-1 | - | - | TRBV7-9 | CASSPPNPPPEAFF | TGTGCCAGCAGCCCCCCCAATCCCCCCCCTGAAGCTTTCTTT
TRBJ2-7 | - | - | TRBV27 | CASSLWRDGYEQYF | TGTGCCAGCAGTTTATGGCGGGATGGCTACGAGCAGTACTTC
TRBJ1-1 | - | - | TRBV29-1 | CSVGGTGNTEAFF | TGCAGCGTTGGAGGTACGGGGAACACTGAAGCTTTCTTT
TRBJ2-1 | - | TRBD2 | TRBV29-1 | CSVLAGGPGEQFF | TGCAGCGTGCTAGCGGGAGGGCCAGGTGAGCAGTTCTTC
TRBJ2-7 | once | - | TRBV6-5 | CASSGVPGSYEQYF | TGTGCCAGCAGCGGAGTCCCGGGCTCCTACGAGCAGTACTTC
TRBJ2-1 | - | TRBD2 | TRBV2 | CASKSGLAGVSSYNEQFF | TGTGCCAGCAAAAGTGGGCTAGCGGGGGTTAGCTCCTACAATGAGCAGTTCTTC